This TCR beta chain was profiled in a study of CD8+ T cells in alopecia areata. Study at large: Twice daily, treated patients received 5 to 10 mg of oral tofacitinib. Affected scalp percentage determined the severity score of treated patients. Study observations and caveats: Because one nonresponder was included, the link of baseline CD8+ expansion to response is considered uncertain. Lesional tissue from the scalp (especially in alopecia totalis/universalis) showed higher clonality than normal scalp.

As to treatment: oral pan-JAK inhibitor, 5-10 mg twice daily. On this clone itself: The antigen is not known.

After isolation, RNA underwent reverse transcription to generate cDNA as the sequencing template. Sequencing used immunoSEQ multiplex PCR; TCRdb keeps in-frame clones, though not all of them. The repertoire holds approximately 180,000 clones, with just under 65% as singletons. This sequence was found in a human donor with alopecia areata. The specimen comprised CD4+ T cells sorted from blood, sampled between weeks 49 and 50, from a patient treated with tofacitinib.

CDR3 residues: CASSPGGRLYEQYF. In DNA form, the CDR3 reads TGTGCCAGCAGCCCAGGAGGGCGGCTGTACGAGCAGTACTTC. The chain couples TRBV28 to TRBJ2-7; maybe TRBD2 (6 bases). With 6 bases removed from V and 4 bases from J, the gap between germline ends came to 16 bases. Germline V CDR1 and CDR2: MDHEN, SYDVKM. The CDR3 spans 14 residues.